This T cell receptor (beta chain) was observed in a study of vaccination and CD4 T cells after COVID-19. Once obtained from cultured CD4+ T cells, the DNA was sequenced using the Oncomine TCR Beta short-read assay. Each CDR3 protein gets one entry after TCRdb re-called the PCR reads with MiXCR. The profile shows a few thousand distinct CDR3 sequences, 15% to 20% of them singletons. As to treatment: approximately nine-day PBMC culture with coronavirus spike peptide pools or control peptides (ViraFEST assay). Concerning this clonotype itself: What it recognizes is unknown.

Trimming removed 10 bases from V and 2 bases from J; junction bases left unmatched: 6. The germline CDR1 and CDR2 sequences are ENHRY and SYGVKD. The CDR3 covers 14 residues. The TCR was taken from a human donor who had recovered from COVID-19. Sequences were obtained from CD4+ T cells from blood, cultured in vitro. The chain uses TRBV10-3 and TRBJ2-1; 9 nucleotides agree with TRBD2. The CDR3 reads CATLGGGAYNEQFF. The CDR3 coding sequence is TGTGCCACCCTGGGCGGGGGGGCCTACAATGAGCAGTTCTTC.